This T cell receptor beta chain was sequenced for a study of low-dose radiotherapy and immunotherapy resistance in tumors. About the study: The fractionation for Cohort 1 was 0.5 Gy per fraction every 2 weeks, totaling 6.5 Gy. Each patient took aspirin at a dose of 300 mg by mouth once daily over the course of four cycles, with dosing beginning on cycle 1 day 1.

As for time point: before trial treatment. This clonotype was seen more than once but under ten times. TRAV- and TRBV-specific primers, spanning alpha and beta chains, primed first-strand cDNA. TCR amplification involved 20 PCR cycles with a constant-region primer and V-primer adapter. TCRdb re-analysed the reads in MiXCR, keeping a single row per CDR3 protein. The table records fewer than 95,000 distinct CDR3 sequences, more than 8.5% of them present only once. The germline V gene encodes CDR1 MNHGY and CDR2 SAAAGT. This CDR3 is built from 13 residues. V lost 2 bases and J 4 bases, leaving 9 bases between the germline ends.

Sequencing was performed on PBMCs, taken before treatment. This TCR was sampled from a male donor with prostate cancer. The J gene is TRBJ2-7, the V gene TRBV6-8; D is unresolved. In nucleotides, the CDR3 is TGTGCCAGCAGTTACGGGCCACAGTACGAGCAGTACTTC. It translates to CASSYGPQYEQYF.